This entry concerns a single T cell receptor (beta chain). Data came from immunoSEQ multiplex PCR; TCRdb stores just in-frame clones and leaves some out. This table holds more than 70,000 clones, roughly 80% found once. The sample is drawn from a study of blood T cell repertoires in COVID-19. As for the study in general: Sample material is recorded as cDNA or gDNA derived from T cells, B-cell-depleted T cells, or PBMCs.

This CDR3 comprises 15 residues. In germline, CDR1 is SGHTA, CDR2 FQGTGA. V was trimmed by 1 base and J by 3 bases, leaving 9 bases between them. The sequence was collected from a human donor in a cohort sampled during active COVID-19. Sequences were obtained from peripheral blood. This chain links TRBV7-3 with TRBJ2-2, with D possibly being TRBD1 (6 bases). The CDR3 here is CASSLNRDDTGELFF. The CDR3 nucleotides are TGTGCCAGCAGCTTAAACAGGGACGACACCGGGGAGCTGTTTTTT. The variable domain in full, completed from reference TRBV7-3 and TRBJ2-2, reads GAGVSQTPSNKVTEKGKYVELRCDPISGHTALYWYRQSLGQGPEFLIYFQGTGAADDSGLPNDRFFAVRPEGSVSTLKIQRTERGDSAVYLCASSLNRDDTGELFFGEGSRLTVL.